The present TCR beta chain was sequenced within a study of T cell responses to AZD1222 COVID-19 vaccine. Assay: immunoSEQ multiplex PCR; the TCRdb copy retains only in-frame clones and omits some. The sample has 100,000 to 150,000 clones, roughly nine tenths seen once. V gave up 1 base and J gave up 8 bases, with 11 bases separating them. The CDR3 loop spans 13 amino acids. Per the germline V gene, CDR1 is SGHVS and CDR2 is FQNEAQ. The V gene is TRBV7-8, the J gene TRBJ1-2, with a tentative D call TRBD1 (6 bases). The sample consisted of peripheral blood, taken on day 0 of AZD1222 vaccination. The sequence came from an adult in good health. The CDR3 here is CASSLEAGEGYTF. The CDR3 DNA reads TGTGCCAGCAGCTTAGAGGCAGGGGAAGGCTACACCTTC. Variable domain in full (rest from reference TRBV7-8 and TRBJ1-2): GAGVSQSPRYKVAKRGQDVALRCDPISGHVSLFWYQQALGQGPEFLTYFQNEAQLDKSGLPSDRFFAERPEGSVSTLKIQRTQQEDSAVYLCASSLEAGEGYTFGSGTRLTVV.